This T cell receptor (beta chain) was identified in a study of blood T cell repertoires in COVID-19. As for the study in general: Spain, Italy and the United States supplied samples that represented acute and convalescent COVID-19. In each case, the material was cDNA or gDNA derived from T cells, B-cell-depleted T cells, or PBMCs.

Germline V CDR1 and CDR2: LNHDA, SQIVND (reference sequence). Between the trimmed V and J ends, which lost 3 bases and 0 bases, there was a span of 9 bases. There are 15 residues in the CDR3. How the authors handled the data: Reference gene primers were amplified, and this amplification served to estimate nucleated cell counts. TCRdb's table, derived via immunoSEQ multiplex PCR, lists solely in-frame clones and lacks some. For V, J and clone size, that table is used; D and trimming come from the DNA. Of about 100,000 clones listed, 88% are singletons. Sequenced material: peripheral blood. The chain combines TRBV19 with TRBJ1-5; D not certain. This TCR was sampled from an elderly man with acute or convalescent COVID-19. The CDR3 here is CASSIARYSNQPQHF. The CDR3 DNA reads TGTGCCAGTAGTATCGCACGGTATAGCAATCAGCCCCAGCATTTT. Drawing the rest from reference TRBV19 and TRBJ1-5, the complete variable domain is DGGITQSPKYLFRKEGQNVTLSCEQNLNHDAMYWYRQDPGQGLRLIYYSQIVNDFQKGDIAEGYSVSREKKESFPLTVTSAQKNPTAFYLCASSIARYSNQPQHFGDGTRLSIL.